Presented here are 5 T cell receptor beta chains from one specimen sequenced in a study of cytomegalovirus exposure and HLA in healthy donors. The study ran its PCR with 60 Vbeta and 13 Jbeta primers. Sequenced by immunoSEQ multiplex PCR; TCRdb stores in-frame clones only, minus some. The table records 220,000 or so clones, around 73% of them present only once. The sample was PBMCs. These TCRs come from a male donor in good health and CMV-seronegative.

The chain carries TRBV5-1 and TRBJ1-1, with D possibly matching TRBD1 (6 bases). V lost 4 bases and J 4 bases, leaving 20 bases between the germline ends. This CDR3 region has 16 residues. CDR1 is SGHRS and CDR2 is YFSETQ in the germline V gene. DNA of the CDR3: TGCGCCAGCAGCCCAACGCAGGGGCTTTTGAGCACTGAAGCTTTCTTT. This codes for CASSPTQGLLSTEAFF. Looking up the rest from reference TRBV5-1 and TRBJ1-1 gives the full variable domain: KAGVTQTPRYLIKTRGQQVTLSCSPISGHRSVSWYQQTPGQGLQFLFEYFSETQRNKGNFPGRFSGRQFSNSRSEMNVSTLELGDSALYLCASSPTQGLLSTEAFFGQGTRLTVV.

The chain couples TRBV19 to TRBJ2-1; TRBD2 is a possible D gene (6 bases). The V end lost 7 bases, the J end lost 0 bases, and 16 bases lay between the germline ends. Germline V gene data show CDR1 as LNHDA and CDR2 as SQIVND (reference sequence). This CDR3 contains 16 residues. The CDR3 DNA is TGTGCCAGTACCCCTGGAGGGCCTAGCTCCTACAATGAGCAGTTCTTC. This codes for CASTPGGPSSYNEQFF.

This clone has just one count. The chain has TRBV7-6 and TRBJ2-1; the match to TRBD2 covers 8 bases. This CDR3 spans 19 amino acids. V trimming: 4 bases; J trimming: 1 base; junction bases outside the gene matches: 15. Germline V CDR1 and CDR2: SGHVS, FNYEAQ. The CDR3 reads CASSSRPPSLAESYNEQFF. Here the CDR3 DNA reads TGTGCCAGCAGCTCTCGTCCCCCCTCACTAGCGGAGTCCTACAATGAGCAGTTCTTC.

This rearrangement joins TRBV5-1 to TRBJ2-3, with 8 bases matching TRBD2. CDR1 SGHRS and CDR2 YFSETQ come from the germline V gene. This CDR3 comprises 15 residues. V shed 0 bases and J 5 bases; nucleotides not matched to a gene: 5. CDR3 in amino acids: CASSLAGRGLDTQYF. The CDR3 DNA is TGCGCCAGCAGCTTGGCCGGGAGGGGATTAGATACGCAGTATTTT. The full variable domain, in which reference TRBV5-1 and TRBJ2-3 provide the parts outside the CDR3, is KAGVTQTPRYLIKTRGQQVTLSCSPISGHRSVSWYQQTPGQGLQFLFEYFSETQRNKGNFPGRFSGRQFSNSRSEMNVSTLELGDSALYLCASSLAGRGLDTQYFGPGTRLTVL.

This rearrangement joins TRBV7-3 to TRBJ2-7, with D possibly matching TRBD2 (5 bases). V lost 1 base, J lost 7 bases, and 14 bases lay in between. This CDR3 is 14 amino acids long. The V gene's germline CDR1 is SGHTA and CDR2 FQGTGA. The CDR3 region has the DNA TGTGCCAGCAGCTTAAACCCCGGACTGAGAGAGCAGTACTTC. Translated: CASSLNPGLREQYF.